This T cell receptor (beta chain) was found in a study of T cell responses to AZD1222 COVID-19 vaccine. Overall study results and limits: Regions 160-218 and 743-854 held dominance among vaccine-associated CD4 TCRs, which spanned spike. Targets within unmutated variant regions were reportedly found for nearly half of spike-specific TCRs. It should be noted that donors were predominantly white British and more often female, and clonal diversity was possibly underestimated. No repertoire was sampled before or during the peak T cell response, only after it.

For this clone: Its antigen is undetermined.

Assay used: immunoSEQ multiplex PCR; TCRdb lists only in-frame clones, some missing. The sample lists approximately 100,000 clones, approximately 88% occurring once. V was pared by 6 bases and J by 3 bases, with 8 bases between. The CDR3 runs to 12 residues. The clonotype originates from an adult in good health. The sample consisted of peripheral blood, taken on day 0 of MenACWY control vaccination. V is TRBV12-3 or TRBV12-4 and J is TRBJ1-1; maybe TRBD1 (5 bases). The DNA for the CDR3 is TGTGCCAGCAGCCAGGGCGACACTGAAGCTTTCTTT. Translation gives CASSQGDTEAFF.